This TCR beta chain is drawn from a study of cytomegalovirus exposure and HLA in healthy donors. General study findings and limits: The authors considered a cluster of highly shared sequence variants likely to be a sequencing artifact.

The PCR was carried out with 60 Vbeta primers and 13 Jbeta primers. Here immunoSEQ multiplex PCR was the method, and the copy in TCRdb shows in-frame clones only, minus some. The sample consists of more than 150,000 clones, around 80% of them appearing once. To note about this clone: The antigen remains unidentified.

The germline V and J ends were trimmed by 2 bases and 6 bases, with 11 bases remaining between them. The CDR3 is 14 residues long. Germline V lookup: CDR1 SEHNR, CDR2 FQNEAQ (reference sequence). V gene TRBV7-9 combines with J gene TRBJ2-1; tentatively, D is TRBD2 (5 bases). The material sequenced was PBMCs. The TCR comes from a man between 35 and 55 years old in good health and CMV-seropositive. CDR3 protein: CASSLSGLFNEQFF. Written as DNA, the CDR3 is TGTGCCAGCAGCTTATCAGGACTCTTCAATGAGCAGTTCTTC. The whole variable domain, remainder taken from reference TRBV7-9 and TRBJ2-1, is DTGVSQNPRHKITKRGQNVTFRCDPISEHNRLYWYRQTLGQGPEFLTYFQNEAQLEKSRLLSDRFSAERPKGSFSTLEIQRTEQGDSAMYLCASSLSGLFNEQFFGPGTRLTVL.